These 27 T cell receptor beta chains share one sample of origin, sequenced in a study of beta chain features in type 1 diabetes. Every isolated RNA sample was fully reverse transcribed, so sequencing captured expressed TCRB transcripts. Data came from immunoSEQ multiplex PCR; TCRdb stores just in-frame clones and leaves some out. The sample contains nearly 350,000 clones, roughly 8% of which appear only once. The sequenced sample was central memory CD4+ T cells from blood. The receptors come from a woman aged 18 to 35 in good health.

This clone was observed a few times. DNA for the CDR3: TGTGCCGCAAAGCAGGGGGTGAACACTGAAGCTTTCTTT. It specifies CAAKQGVNTEAFF. This sequence joins TRBV7-2 and TRBJ1-1; 7 bases fit TRBD1. The length of the CDR3 is 13 residues. The V segment lost 11 bases and the J segment 0 bases; nucleotides outside the gene matches: 6. The V gene's germline CDR1 is SGHTA and CDR2 FQGNSA.

This clone was observed a few times. J is TRBJ2-5 and V is TRBV6-1; weak D call: TRBD1 (6 bases). The CDR3 has 13 residues. Per the germline V gene, CDR1 is MNHNS and CDR2 is SASEGT. V was pared by 5 bases and J by 3 bases, with 10 bases between. As DNA, the CDR3 is TGTGCCAGCAGTTCACAGGGAGAAGAGACCCAGTACTTC. Protein product: CASSSQGEETQYF.

The chain uses TRBV10-3 and TRBJ2-3, with 7 bases aligning to TRBD2. The CDR3 spans 14 residues. V shed 6 bases and J 3 bases; nucleotides not matched to a gene: 6. Germline-derived CDR1 and CDR2 are ENHRY and SYGVKD. CDR3 DNA sequence: TGTGCCATCAGGCGGGGGATAGATACAGATACGCAGTATTTT. Its translation is CAIRRGIDTDTQYF.

At least ten counts were recorded for this clone. The J gene is TRBJ2-5, the V gene TRBV10-3, with D unclear. V lost 10 bases and J lost 5, with 11 bases in between. The CDR3 extends over 11 amino acids. CDR1 ENHRY and CDR2 SYGVKD come from the germline V gene. DNA for the CDR3: TGTGCCACAAAGTTGGAGGAGACCCAGTACTTC. Residues: CATKLEETQYF.

V gene TRBV7-2 combines with J gene TRBJ2-1; 12 bases are a match to TRBD1. Germline trimming cut 3 bases from V and 8 bases from J; bases unmatched to any gene: 8. CDR3 length equals 16 residues. Per the germline V gene, CDR1 is SGHTA and CDR2 is FQGNSA. CDR3 amino acids: CASSLARGQGAHEQFF. Written as DNA, the CDR3 is TGTGCCAGCAGCTTGGCCCGGGGACAGGGGGCCCATGAGCAGTTCTTC.

This clone has more than one count but fewer than ten. This chain connects TRBV7-9 to TRBJ2-1; possibly TRBD1 for D (6 bases). This CDR3 spans 13 amino acids. Trimming cost V 6 bases and J 9 bases, with 15 bases left between them. The germline gives CDR1 SEHNR, CDR2 FQNEAQ (reference sequence). The CDR3 nucleotides are TGTGCCAGCAGGAACGAACAGGGTGGTGAGCAGTTCTTC. As protein: CASRNEQGGEQFF.

This clone was seen more than once but under ten times. The gene calls are TRBV18 and TRBJ2-5; tentatively, D is TRBD1 (6 bases). V gave up 3 bases and J gave up 4 bases, with 18 bases separating them. The V gene's germline CDR1 is KGHSH and CDR2 LQKENI. This CDR3 is 16 amino acids long. The CDR3 DNA reads as TGTGCCAGCTCACCTCGGGCCACAGGGTTGCGAGAGACCCAGTACTTC. Residues: CASSPRATGLRETQYF.

This clone was counted ten times or more. This chain links TRBV10-1 with TRBJ2-5, with 8 bases that match TRBD2. There are 14 residues in the CDR3. Germline V gives CDR1 WNHNN, CDR2 SYGVQD (reference sequence). V shed 3 bases, J shed 7 bases, and the junction held 7 bases outside the gene matches. The CDR3 bases are TGCGCCAGCAGTGATCCGCGGGAGGCGGGGACCCAGTACTTC. Its protein is CASSDPREAGTQYF.

This clone was recorded a few times. The chain has TRBV29-1 and TRBJ2-3; D may be TRBD2 (6 bases). The V end was cut by 5 bases, the J end by 1 base, with 10 bases between. The length of the CDR3 is 13 residues. CDR1 and CDR2 (germline): SQVTM, ANQGSEA. CDR3: CSVKTGGTDTQYF. DNA of the CDR3: TGCAGCGTTAAAACGGGGGGCACAGATACGCAGTATTTT.

This clone was seen only a few times. The CDR3 bases are TGTGCCAGCAGCTTGGGCACAGAGTACACCGGGGAGCTGTTTTTT. Translated, it gives CASSLGTEYTGELFF. This rearrangement joins TRBV5-6 to TRBJ2-2; D not certain. V was trimmed by 0 bases and J by 3 bases, leaving 9 bases between them. The CDR3 has 15 residues. In germline, CDR1 is SGHDT, CDR2 YYEEEE.

This clone came up a few times. The chain links TRBV7-2 to TRBJ1-2; a weak D match, TRBD1 (5 bases). CDR3 length: 14 residues. V dropped 5 bases and J dropped 8 bases, with 18 bases sitting between them. Per germline, CDR1 SGHTA and CDR2 FQGNSA. The CDR3 bases are TGTGCCAGCAGCACAGCCAACGCGGGGCGGGGCTACACCTTC. Protein: CASSTANAGRGYTF. Using reference TRBV7-2 and TRBJ1-2 for the parts outside the CDR3, the full variable domain is GAGVSQSPSNKVTEKGKDVELRCDPISGHTALYWYRQSLGQGLEFLIYFQGNSAPDKSGLPSDRFSAERTGGSVSTLTIQRTQQEDSAVYLCASSTANAGRGYTFGSGTRLTVV.

This sequence joins TRBV15 and TRBJ2-5; the match to TRBD1 covers 8 bases. The ends lost 0 bases at V and 13 bases at J; junction bases unmatched: 4. The CDR3 extends over 12 amino acids. CDR1 is LNHNV and CDR2 is YYDKDF in the germline V gene (reference sequence). The CDR3 reads CATSRDSGGPYF. Here the CDR3 DNA reads TGTGCCACCAGCAGAGATTCAGGGGGCCCGTACTTC.

This clone was seen more than once but under ten times. The chain is built from TRBV9 and TRBJ2-5; 8 bases fit TRBD2. This CDR3 has 13 residues. Losses at the gene ends were 4 bases for V and 4 bases for J; bases not matched to a gene: 3. The germline V gene has CDR1 SGDLS and CDR2 YYNGEE. The chain's CDR3 is CASSSGSGETQYF. In DNA form, the CDR3 reads TGTGCCAGCAGCAGCGGGAGTGGAGAGACCCAGTACTTC.

The V gene is TRBV2, the J gene TRBJ2-1; 8 nucleotides agree with TRBD2. The junction had 11 bases not matched to a gene; V was cut back by 6 bases and J by 4 bases. CDR1 is SNHLY, CDR2 FYNNEI, per germline. This CDR3 is 16 amino acids long. The CDR3 DNA follows: TGTGCCAGCAGGGGAGAAATAGCGGGACGTTACAATGAGCAGTTCTTC. It translates to CASRGEIAGRYNEQFF.

This clone was seen a few times. The chain joins TRBV10-3 to TRBJ1-4; D is uncertain. CDR3 size: 15 residues. CDR1 and CDR2 (germline): ENHRY, SYGVKD. The V gene lost 1 base and the J gene lost 7 bases, with 13 bases spanning the gap. Here the CDR3 DNA reads TGTGCCATCAGTGAGTACGGTCAAAGGTCTGAAAAACTGTTTTTT. Translating gives CAISEYGQRSEKLFF.

Only a few counts were recorded for this clone. The V and J genes are TRBV5-4 and TRBJ2-7; 8 bases map to TRBD2. The germline V gene encodes CDR1 SGHNT and CDR2 YYREEE (reference sequence). The CDR3 is 15 amino acids. J gave up 4 bases and V 4 bases, and 10 bases lay outside the gene matches. CDR3 sequence: CASSPGPTSGYEQYF. The CDR3 DNA is TGTGCCAGCAGCCCCGGTCCCACTAGCGGATACGAGCAGTACTTC.

This clone showed up many times. The chain joins TRBV28 to TRBJ1-1; a weak D match, TRBD1 (6 bases). Germline-derived CDR1 and CDR2 are MDHEN and SYDVKM. This CDR3 spans 15 amino acids. Trimming stripped 11 bases from V and 4 bases from J, with 23 bases between. CDR3 sequence reads: CAVLLGPSDSTEAFF. CDR3 in DNA: TGTGCCGTGTTATTGGGGCCCTCGGACAGCACTGAAGCTTTCTTT.

A few counts support this clone. The chain links TRBV6-5 to TRBJ2-1, with no clear D. The germline gives CDR1 MNHEY, CDR2 SVGAGI. V lost 2 bases to trimming and J lost 5 bases, with 13 bases between them. The CDR3 runs 15 residues. CDR3 protein: CASSYTLSRNNEQFF. In DNA, the CDR3 is TGTGCCAGCAGTTACACCTTATCTAGAAACAATGAGCAGTTCTTC.

This sequence joins TRBV21-1 and TRBJ1-1. TRBV21-1 is listed as a pseudogene. The CDR3 covers 10 residues. As DNA, the CDR3 is TGTGCCAGCAGGGTGACTGAAGCTTTCTTT. Its translation: CASRVTEAFF.

Many counts were recorded for this clone. The chain is built from TRBV5-8 and TRBJ2-7; tentatively, D is TRBD1 (5 bases). Trimming removed 0 bases from V and 3 bases from J, with 16 bases in between. Germline CDR1 SGHTS, CDR2 YDEGEE. This CDR3 has 16 amino acids. CDR3 in amino acids: CASSLAGSGPLYEQYF. As DNA, the CDR3 is TGTGCCAGCAGCTTGGCCGGGTCAGGGCCCCTCTACGAGCAGTACTTC.

The chain recombines TRBV7-3 with TRBJ2-3; 8 bases fit TRBD2. The CDR3 loop spans 16 amino acids. J gave up 2 bases and V 4 bases, and 8 bases lay outside the gene matches. Germline V gene data show CDR1 as SGHTA and CDR2 as FQGTGA. The CDR3 spells CASSSNVAGSTDTQYF. The DNA for the CDR3 is TGTGCCAGCAGCTCCAATGTAGCGGGATCCACAGATACGCAGTATTTT.

The gene calls are TRBV6-6 and TRBJ1-5, with D unclear. V was clipped by 8 bases and J by 0 bases, with 11 bases between them. CDR1 MNHNY and CDR2 SVGAGI come from the germline V gene (reference sequence). This CDR3 region has 14 residues. Written as DNA, the CDR3 is TGTGCCAGCTTTCCATCGTATAGCAATCAGCCCCAGCATTTT. This encodes CASFPSYSNQPQHF.

The chain uses TRBV6-1 and TRBJ1-2; D may be TRBD1 (5 bases). Germline V lookup: CDR1 MNHNS, CDR2 SASEGT. Trimming took off 3 bases at V and 4 bases at J, with 12 bases between the two ends. The CDR3 length is 14 residues. The CDR3 DNA reads TGTGCCAGCAGTGACTCAGGGCGAGGCTATGGCTACACCTTC. Protein: CASSDSGRGYGYTF.

The V and J genes are TRBV6-5 and TRBJ1-2; D is uncertain. Trimming shortened V by 2 bases and J by 8 bases, and 9 bases separated the two germline ends. The CDR3 loop spans 12 amino acids. Per the germline V gene, CDR1 is MNHEY and CDR2 is SVGAGI. This CDR3 is CASSYSSGGYTF. Written as DNA, the CDR3 is TGTGCCAGCAGTTACAGTTCGGGCGGCTACACCTTC.

This chain links TRBV7-2 with TRBJ2-1; D is possibly TRBD2 (6 bases). The CDR3 consists of 16 residues. Trimming took 5 bases from V and 5 from J, leaving 19 bases between them. Per the germline V gene, CDR1 is SGHTA and CDR2 is FQGNSA. CDR3 amino acids: CASSPLAIQTNNEQFF. CDR3 in DNA: TGTGCCAGCAGCCCCCTAGCGATACAGACCAACAATGAGCAGTTCTTC. Drawing the rest from reference TRBV7-2 and TRBJ2-1, the complete variable domain is GAGVSQSPSNKVTEKGKDVELRCDPISGHTALYWYRQSLGQGLEFLIYFQGNSAPDKSGLPSDRFSAERTGGSVSTLTIQRTQQEDSAVYLCASSPLAIQTNNEQFFGPGTRLTVL.

This sequence joins TRBV4-2 and TRBJ2-5; TRBD2 agrees at 7 bases. The germline gives CDR1 LGHNA, CDR2 YNFKEQ. This CDR3 region has 15 residues. V gave up 1 base and J gave up 0 bases; unmatched junction bases: 2. The CDR3 DNA is TGTGCCAGCAGCCAAGCTCTAGCGGACCAAGAGACCCAGTACTTC. This codes for CASSQALADQETQYF.

This clone turned up a few times. J is TRBJ1-2 and V is TRBV19; no clear D. The CDR3 consists of 13 residues. Germline CDR1 LNHDA, CDR2 SQIVND (reference sequence). The V end lost 5 bases, the J end lost 4 bases, and 11 bases lay between the germline ends. The CDR3 loop reads CASSLGEGYGYTF. The CDR3 DNA sequence: TGTGCCAGTAGTCTTGGGGAAGGCTATGGCTACACCTTC.